The 17 T cell receptor beta chains listed next were all sequenced from one sample in a study of blood T cell repertoires in COVID-19. Some clones are missing from TCRdb's copy, which holds only in-frame ones; the method was immunoSEQ multiplex PCR. The repertoire holds about 150,000 clones, about 90% seen once, with approximately 0.55% in the top ten. The sample taken for sequencing was peripheral blood. Every receptor here comes from a man aged 45-65 years with acute or convalescent COVID-19.

The chain has TRBV2 and TRBJ1-5; 8 bases map to TRBD1. With 3 bases clipped from V and 8 bases from J, the junction kept 9 bases outside the gene matches. The CDR3 runs to 15 residues. CDR1 is SNHLY, CDR2 FYNNEI, per germline. The CDR3 DNA reads as TGTGCCAGCAGTGACCCGGGACAGGTGGGAAAGCCCCAGCATTTT. This gives the protein CASSDPGQVGKPQHF.

V gene TRBV29-1 combines with J gene TRBJ1-2; a weak D match, TRBD1 (6 bases). The CDR3 has 11 amino acids. The germline gives CDR1 SQVTM, CDR2 ANQGSEA. V gave up 5 bases and J gave up 7 bases, with 11 bases separating them. CDR3 nucleotides: TGCAGCGTTTGGTCAGGGGTTGGCTACACCTTC. Residues: CSVWSGVGYTF.

The chain combines TRBV30 with TRBJ1-2; D remains ambiguous. V lost 3 bases, J lost 0 bases, and 14 bases lay in between. The CDR3 has 15 amino acids. CDR1 is GTSNPN, CDR2 SVGIG, per germline (reference sequence). CDR3 bases: TGTGCCTGGAGAGGCCCCGGACTAACTAACTATGGCTACACCTTC. Encoded protein: CAWRGPGLTNYGYTF.

The chain uses TRBV7-3 and TRBJ2-1, with a tentative D call TRBD1 (6 bases). Germline V CDR1 and CDR2: SGHTA, FQGTGA. V was shortened by 6 bases and J by 6 bases, with 18 bases between the two germline ends. The CDR3 loop spans 15 amino acids. Here the CDR3 reads CASSLGWGLPNEQFF. The CDR3 DNA is TGTGCCAGCAGTCTCGGGTGGGGGCTTCCCAATGAGCAGTTCTTC. Drawing the rest from reference TRBV7-3 and TRBJ2-1, the complete variable domain is GAGVSQTPSNKVTEKGKYVELRCDPISGHTALYWYRQSLGQGPEFLIYFQGTGAADDSGLPNDRFFAVRPEGSVSTLKIQRTERGDSAVYLCASSLGWGLPNEQFFGPGTRLTVL.

This rearrangement joins TRBV2 to TRBJ2-3, with 8 bases that match TRBD1. Germline CDR1 reads SNHLY; CDR2 reads FYNNEI. This CDR3 is built from 14 residues. V was clipped by 6 bases and J by 3 bases; unmatched bases: 5. CDR3: CASRTRQGTDTQYF. For the CDR3, the DNA is TGTGCCAGCAGGACCCGACAGGGGACAGATACGCAGTATTTT.

This clone appeared once. The CDR3 DNA reads TGTGCCACCAGCAGAGATCCCAGTGGGCCGAATACGCAGTATTTT. This codes for CATSRDPSGPNTQYF. This sequence joins TRBV15 and TRBJ2-3; no clear D. Deletions cut 0 bases from V and 7 bases from J, with 14 bases between. There are 15 residues in the CDR3. Germline V gene sequence: CDR1 LNHNV, CDR2 YYDKDF (reference sequence).

The chain combines TRBV30 with TRBJ1-2; no clear D gene. The germline V gene has CDR1 GTSNPN and CDR2 SVGIG (reference sequence). The CDR3 spans 13 residues. V lost 2 bases and J lost 3, with 10 bases in between. CDR3 nucleotide sequence: TGTGCCTGGAGTAAGGACTCTTACTATGGCTACACCTTC. It translates to CAWSKDSYYGYTF.

The V gene is TRBV11-1, the J gene TRBJ2-7; 8 bases line up with TRBD2. This CDR3 comprises 14 residues. After removal of 1 base from V and 3 bases from J, the junction contained 2 bases not matched to a gene. The V gene's germline CDR1 is SGHAT and CDR2 FQDESV (reference sequence). The DNA for the CDR3 is TGTGCCAGCAGCTTAGGTCGGGGGGGCTACGAGCAGTACGTC. Translation gives CASSLGRGGYEQYV.

The chain couples TRBV28 to TRBJ1-1, with D possibly matching TRBD1 (6 bases). This CDR3 has 14 residues. Germline V gene sequence: CDR1 MDHEN, CDR2 SYDVKM. Trimming took 3 bases from V and 1 from J, leaving 9 bases between them. The DNA of the CDR3 is TGTGCCAGCAGTTTGGGCAGGGGGAACACTGAAGCTTTCTTT. Amino acid sequence: CASSLGRGNTEAFF.

The sample holds a few counts of this clone. The rearrangement joins TRBV4-1 to TRBJ2-1, with a possible D match to TRBD2 (5 bases). This CDR3 has 15 residues. V lost 1 base to trimming and J lost 9 bases, with 16 bases between them. From germline, CDR1 is MGHRA and CDR2 YSYEKL. CDR3 bases: TGCGCCAGCAGCCAAGGACCCGCCCGAGAGGGTGAGCAGTTCTTC. Protein sequence: CASSQGPAREGEQFF.

The chain recombines TRBV15 with TRBJ1-4; weak D call: TRBD1 (6 bases). This CDR3 has 16 amino acids. Trimming shortened V by 3 bases and J by 5 bases, and 16 bases separated the two germline ends. CDR1 LNHNV and CDR2 YYDKDF come from the germline V gene (reference sequence). The CDR3 DNA follows: TGTGCCACCAGCAGGACCAGACAGGCGGAAAATGAAAAACTGTTTTTT. Its protein product is CATSRTRQAENEKLFF. The full variable domain, its missing parts supplied by reference TRBV15 and TRBJ1-4, is DAMVIQNPRYQVTQFGKPVTLSCSQTLNHNVMYWYQQKSSQAPKLLFHYYDKDFNNEADTPDNFQSRRPNTSFCFLDIRSPGLGDTAMYLCATSRTRQAENEKLFFGSGTQLSVL.

The chain's CDR3 is CASSLGGGRGYTF. DNA for the CDR3: TGTGCCAGCAGCCTAGGGGGCGGTAGGGGCTACACCTTC. The J gene is TRBJ1-2, the V gene TRBV7-2, with 7 bases matching TRBD1. The CDR3 consists of 13 residues. Germline CDR1 SGHTA, CDR2 FQGNSA. V shed 5 bases and J 8 bases; nucleotides not matched to a gene: 8.

This chain joins TRBV15 and TRBJ2-1; a weak D match, TRBD2 (6 bases). Trimming removed 7 bases from V and 5 bases from J, with 12 bases in between. CDR1 is LNHNV, CDR2 YYDKDF, per germline (reference sequence). The CDR3 is made up of 13 amino acids. The CDR3 spells CATKWRANNEQFF. CDR3 in DNA: TGTGCCACCAAATGGAGGGCGAACAATGAGCAGTTCTTC. The entire variable domain, with the rest obtained from reference TRBV15 and TRBJ2-1, is as follows: DAMVIQNPRYQVTQFGKPVTLSCSQTLNHNVMYWYQQKSSQAPKLLFHYYDKDFNNEADTPDNFQSRRPNTSFCFLDIRSPGLGDTAMYLCATKWRANNEQFFGPGTRLTVL.

The chain employs TRBV6-6 and TRBJ1-5, with D possibly being TRBD1 (5 bases). The CDR3 contains 15 residues. V was clipped by 3 bases and J by 6 bases, with 15 bases between them. Germline values: CDR1 MNHNY, CDR2 SVGAGI (reference sequence). CDR3 DNA: TGTGCCAGCAGTTATTTGCGCGGGGCGAGTCAGCCCCAGCATTTT. As protein: CASSYLRGASQPQHF.

This clone appeared a few times. The chain has TRBV5-4 and TRBJ1-2; D is unclear. Trimming removed 4 bases at V and 4 bases at J, with 17 bases between. The length of the CDR3 is 15 residues. Germline V lookup: CDR1 SGHNT, CDR2 YYREEE (reference sequence). This chain's CDR3 is CASSREAEAFYGYTF. The DNA of the CDR3 is TGTGCCAGCAGCCGGGAGGCAGAAGCCTTCTATGGCTACACCTTC. The variable domain in full, completed from reference TRBV5-4 and TRBJ1-2, reads ETGVTQSPTHLIKTRGQQVTLRCSSQSGHNTVSWYQQALGQGPQFIFQYYREEENGRGNFPPRFSGLQFPNYSSELNVNALELDDSALYLCASSREAEAFYGYTFGSGTRLTVV.

V usage is TRBV2 and J usage is TRBJ2-7; TRBD1 is a possible D gene (6 bases). Germline-derived CDR1 and CDR2 are SNHLY and FYNNEI. The CDR3 is 13 residues long. V lost 8 bases and J 1 base, leaving 12 bases between the germline ends. The CDR3, as DNA: TGTGCCAGCTGCGTGGGGGCTTCCTACGAGCAGTACTTC. Translation: CASCVGASYEQYF.

V and J are TRBV30 and TRBJ1-4, with D maybe TRBD1 (5 bases). Germline CDR1 reads GTSNPN; CDR2 reads SVGIG (reference sequence). CDR3 length equals 13 residues. Trimming removed 5 bases at V and 3 bases at J, with 10 bases between. CDR3 DNA: TGTGCCTGGGCCGCGGGGGCTAATGAAAAACTGTTTTTT. Its translation is CAWAAGANEKLFF. The complete variable domain, with remaining parts taken from reference TRBV30 and TRBJ1-4, reads SQTIHQWPATLVQPVGSPLSLECTVEGTSNPNLYWYRQAAGRGLQLLFYSVGIGQISSEVPQNLSASRPQDRQFILSSKKLLLSDSGFYLCAWAAGANEKLFFGSGTQLSVL.